The 7 T cell receptor beta chains presented below share a single source sample, sequenced in a study of sequential checkpoint blockade in melanoma. The assay was immunoSEQ multiplex PCR, and TCRdb's table has in-frame clones only and misses some. The sample lists about 32,000 clones, more than 65% occurring once. The treatment: randomized to nivolumab then ipilimumab (arm A) or the reverse (arm B). The specimen was CD8+ T cells sorted from blood (inferred from file names), collected from a patient given nivolumab and ipilimumab in sequence. The receptors here all came from a human donor with melanoma.

The chain uses TRBV2 and TRBJ1-1; D unresolved. The germline V and J ends were trimmed by 2 bases and 2 bases, with 9 bases remaining between them. The CDR3 has 14 residues. CDR1 and CDR2 (germline): SNHLY, FYNNEI. The CDR3 sequence: CASSETQLNTEAFF. The CDR3 DNA sequence: TGTGCCAGCAGTGAAACACAGCTTAACACTGAAGCTTTCTTT.

The gene calls are TRBV30 and TRBJ2-3; TRBD2 matches 14 bases. The CDR3 loop spans 13 amino acids. Germline CDR1 and CDR2: GTSNPN and SVGIG (reference sequence). V was pared by 3 bases and J by 14 bases, with 7 bases of the junction left unmatched. The CDR3 sequence is CAWRGLAGDKGYF. In nucleotides, the CDR3 is TGTGCCTGGAGGGGACTAGCGGGAGATAAAGGGTATTTT.

The V gene is TRBV25-1, the J gene TRBJ2-7; tentative D call: TRBD1 (5 bases). Germline V lookup: CDR1 MGHDK, CDR2 SYGVNS. This CDR3 region has 15 residues. Trimming left V 1 base short and J 6 bases short, with 16 bases between. CDR3 residues: CASSESFGAFSEQYF. As DNA, the CDR3 is TGTGCCAGCAGTGAATCCTTTGGGGCCTTCTCCGAGCAGTACTTC.

The chain links TRBV12-1 to TRBJ1-3. TRBV12-1 is listed as a pseudogene. The CDR3 is 16 amino acids. The CDR3 is CASSFSPGSPGNTIYF. CDR3 DNA: TGTGCCAGCAGCTTTAGTCCGGGTTCGCCTGGAAACACCATATATTTT.

The chain combines TRBV6-1 with TRBJ2-7, with D tentatively TRBD1 (6 bases). This CDR3 is 13 amino acids long. Per the germline V gene, CDR1 is MNHNS and CDR2 is SASEGT. Trimming left V 6 bases short and J 7 bases short, with 16 bases between. CDR3: CASRVQGSGEQYF. The CDR3 DNA is TGTGCCAGCAGGGTACAGGGATCGGGGGAGCAGTACTTC.

This rearrangement joins TRBV7-8 to TRBJ2-1; 11 bases align to TRBD1. The trim removed 3 bases at V and 5 bases at J, leaving 9 bases unmatched. The CDR3 runs to 17 residues. In germline, CDR1 is SGHVS, CDR2 FQNEAQ. The CDR3 reads CASSFHRPGQGDNEQFF. Written as DNA, the CDR3 is TGTGCCAGCAGCTTCCACAGACCGGGACAGGGGGACAATGAGCAGTTCTTC.

This chain links TRBV4-1 with TRBJ1-3; D unresolved. Trimming pared 4 bases from V and 0 bases from J, leaving 16 bases between. Germline V CDR1 and CDR2: MGHRA, YSYEKL. CDR3 length: 17 amino acids. CDR3 bases: TGCGCCAGCAGCCCTTACGAACAGAAGAGCTCTGGAAACACCATATATTTT. The encoded protein is CASSPYEQKSSGNTIYF.